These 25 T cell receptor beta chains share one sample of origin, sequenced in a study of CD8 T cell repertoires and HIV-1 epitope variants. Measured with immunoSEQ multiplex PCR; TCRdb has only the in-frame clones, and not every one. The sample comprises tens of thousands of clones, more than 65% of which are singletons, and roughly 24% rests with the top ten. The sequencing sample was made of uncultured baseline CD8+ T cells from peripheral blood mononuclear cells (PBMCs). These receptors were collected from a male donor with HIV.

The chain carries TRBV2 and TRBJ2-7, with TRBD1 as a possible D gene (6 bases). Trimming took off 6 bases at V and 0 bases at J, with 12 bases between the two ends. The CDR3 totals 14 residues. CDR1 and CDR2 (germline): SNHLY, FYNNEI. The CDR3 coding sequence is TGTGCCAGCAGCTGGCAGGGGCCCTCCTACGAGCAGTACTTC. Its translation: CASSWQGPSYEQYF.

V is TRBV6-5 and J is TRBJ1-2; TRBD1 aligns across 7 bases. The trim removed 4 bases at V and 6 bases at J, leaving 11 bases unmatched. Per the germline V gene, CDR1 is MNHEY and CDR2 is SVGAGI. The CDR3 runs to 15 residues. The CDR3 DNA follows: TGTGCCAGCAGTTCCGACAGGGCAGGGCGGGATGGCTACACCTTC. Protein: CASSSDRAGRDGYTF.

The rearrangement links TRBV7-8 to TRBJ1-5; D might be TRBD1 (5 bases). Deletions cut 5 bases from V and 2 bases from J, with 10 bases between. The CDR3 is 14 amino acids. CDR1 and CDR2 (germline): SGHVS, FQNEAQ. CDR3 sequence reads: CASSPSRGNQPQHF. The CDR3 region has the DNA TGTGCCAGCAGCCCCTCCAGGGGCAATCAGCCCCAGCATTTT.

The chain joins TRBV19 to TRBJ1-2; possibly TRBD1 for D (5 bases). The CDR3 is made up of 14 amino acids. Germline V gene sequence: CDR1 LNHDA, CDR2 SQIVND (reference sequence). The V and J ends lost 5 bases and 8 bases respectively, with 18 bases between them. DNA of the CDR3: TGTGCCAGTAGTCCAGGGCCCCCAGTGACCGGCTACACCTTC. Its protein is CASSPGPPVTGYTF.

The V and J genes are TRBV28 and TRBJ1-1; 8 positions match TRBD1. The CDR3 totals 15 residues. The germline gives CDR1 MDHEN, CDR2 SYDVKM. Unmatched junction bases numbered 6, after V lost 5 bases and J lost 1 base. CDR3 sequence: CASSLAGTGNTEAFF. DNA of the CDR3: TGTGCCAGCAGTCTCGCCGGGACAGGGAACACTGAAGCTTTCTTT.

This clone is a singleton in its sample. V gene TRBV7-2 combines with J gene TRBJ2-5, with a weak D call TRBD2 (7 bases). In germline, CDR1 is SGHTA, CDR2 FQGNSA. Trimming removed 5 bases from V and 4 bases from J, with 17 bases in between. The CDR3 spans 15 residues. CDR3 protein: CASSIVGGAGETQYF. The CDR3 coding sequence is TGTGCCAGCAGCATAGTAGGGGGGGCGGGAGAGACCCAGTACTTC. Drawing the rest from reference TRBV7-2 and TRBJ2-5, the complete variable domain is GAGVSQSPSNKVTEKGKDVELRCDPISGHTALYWYRQSLGQGLEFLIYFQGNSAPDKSGLPSDRFSAERTGGSVSTLTIQRTQQEDSAVYLCASSIVGGAGETQYFGPGTRLLVL.

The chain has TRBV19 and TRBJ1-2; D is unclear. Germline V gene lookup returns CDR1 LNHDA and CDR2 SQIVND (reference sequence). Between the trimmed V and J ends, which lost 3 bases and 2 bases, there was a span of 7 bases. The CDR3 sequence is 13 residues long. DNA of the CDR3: TGTGCCAGTAGTATGGGCAGGAACTATGGCTACACCTTC. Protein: CASSMGRNYGYTF.

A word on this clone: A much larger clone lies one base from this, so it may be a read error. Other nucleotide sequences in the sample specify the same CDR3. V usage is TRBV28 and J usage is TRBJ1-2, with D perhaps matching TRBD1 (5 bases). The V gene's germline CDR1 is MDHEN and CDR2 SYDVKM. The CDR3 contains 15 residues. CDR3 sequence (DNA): TGTGCCAGCAGTTTCCCCAGGGACGGGAAGTATGGTTACACCTTC. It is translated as CASSFPRDGKYGYTF.

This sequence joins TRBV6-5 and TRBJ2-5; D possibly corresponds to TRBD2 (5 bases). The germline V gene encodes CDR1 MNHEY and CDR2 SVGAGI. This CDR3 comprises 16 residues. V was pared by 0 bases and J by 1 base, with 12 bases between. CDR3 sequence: CASSYSISRGQETQYF. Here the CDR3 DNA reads TGTGCCAGCAGTTACTCGATATCCCGGGGCCAAGAGACCCAGTACTTC.

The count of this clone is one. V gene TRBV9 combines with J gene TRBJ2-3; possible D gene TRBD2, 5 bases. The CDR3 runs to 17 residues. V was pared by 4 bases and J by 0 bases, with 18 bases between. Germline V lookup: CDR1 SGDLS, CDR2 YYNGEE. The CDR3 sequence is CASSLGEGLTSTDTQYF. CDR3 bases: TGTGCCAGCAGCCTCGGAGAGGGCCTGACTAGCACAGATACGCAGTATTTT. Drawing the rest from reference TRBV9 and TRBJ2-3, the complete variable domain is DSGVTQTPKHLITATGQRVTLRCSPRSGDLSVYWYQQSLDQGLQFLIQYYNGEERAKGNILERFSAQQFPDLHSELNLSSLELGDSALYFCASSLGEGLTSTDTQYFGPGTRLTVL.

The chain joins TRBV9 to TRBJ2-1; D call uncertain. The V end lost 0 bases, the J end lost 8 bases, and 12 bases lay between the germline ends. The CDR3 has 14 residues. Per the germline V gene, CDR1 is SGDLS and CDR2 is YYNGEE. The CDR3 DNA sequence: TGTGCCAGCAGCGTAGCTTCCTCATCCTATGAGCAGTTCTTC. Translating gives CASSVASSSYEQFF.

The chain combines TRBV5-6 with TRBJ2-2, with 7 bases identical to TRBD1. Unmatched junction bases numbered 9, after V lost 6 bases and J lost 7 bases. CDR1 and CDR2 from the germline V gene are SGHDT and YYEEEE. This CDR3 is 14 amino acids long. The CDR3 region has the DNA TGTGCCAGCACCGACTCGACAGGGCACGGGGAGCTGTTTTTT. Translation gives CASTDSTGHGELFF.

CDR3 sequence: CASREDRLAKNIQYF. The CDR3 DNA follows: TGTGCCAGCAGAGAGGACAGGTTAGCCAAAAACATTCAGTACTTC. The chain combines TRBV2 with TRBJ2-4, with TRBD1 matching over 7 bases. The V and J ends lost 6 bases and 0 bases, in that order; junction bases with no gene match: 5. The CDR3 totals 15 residues. Germline V gene lookup returns CDR1 SNHLY and CDR2 FYNNEI.

The CDR3 nucleotides are TGTGCCAGCAGTTACTCCGGCGGGGGGGCCACAGATACGCAGTATTTT. Translation: CASSYSGGGATDTQYF. The V and J genes are TRBV6-5 and TRBJ2-3, with 9 bases fitting TRBD2. The CDR3 consists of 16 residues. Trimming cost V 0 bases and J 2 bases; bases outside gene matches: 3. Germline-derived CDR1 and CDR2 are MNHEY and SVGAGI.

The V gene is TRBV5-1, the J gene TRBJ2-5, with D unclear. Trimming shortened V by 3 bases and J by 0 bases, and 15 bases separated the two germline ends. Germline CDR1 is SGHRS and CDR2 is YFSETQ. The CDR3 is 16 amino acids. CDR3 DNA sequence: TGCGCCAGCAGCTCCCGTATAGCCGCTTACCAAGAGACCCAGTACTTC. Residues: CASSSRIAAYQETQYF.

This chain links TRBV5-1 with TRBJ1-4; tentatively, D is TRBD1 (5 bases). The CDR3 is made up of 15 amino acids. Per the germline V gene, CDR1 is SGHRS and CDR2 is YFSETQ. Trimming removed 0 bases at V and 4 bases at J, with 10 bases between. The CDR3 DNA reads TGCGCCAGCAGCTTGGGGGGGTCCAGTAATGAAAAACTGTTTTTT. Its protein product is CASSLGGSSNEKLFF.

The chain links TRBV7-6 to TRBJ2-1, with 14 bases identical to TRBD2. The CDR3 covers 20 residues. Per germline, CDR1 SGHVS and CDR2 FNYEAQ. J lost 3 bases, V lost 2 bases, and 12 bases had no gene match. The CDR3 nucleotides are TGTGCCAGCAGCTTATACCCACGTTCGACTAGCGGGAGGGACTACAATGAGCAGTTCTTC. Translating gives CASSLYPRSTSGRDYNEQFF.

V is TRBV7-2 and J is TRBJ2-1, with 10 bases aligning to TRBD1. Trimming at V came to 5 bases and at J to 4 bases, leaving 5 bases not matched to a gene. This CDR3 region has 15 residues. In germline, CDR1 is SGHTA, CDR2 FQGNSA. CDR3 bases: TGTGCCAGCAGCCCCCGGGACAGGGGTTACAATGAGCAGTTCTTC. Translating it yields CASSPRDRGYNEQFF.

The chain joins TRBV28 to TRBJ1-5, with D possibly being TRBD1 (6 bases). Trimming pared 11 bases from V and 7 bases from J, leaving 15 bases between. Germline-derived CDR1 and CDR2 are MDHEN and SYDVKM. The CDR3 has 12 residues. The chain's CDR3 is CALAAGGQPQHF. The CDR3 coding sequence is TGTGCCCTCGCGGCGGGGGGCCAGCCCCAGCATTTT.

The CDR3 coding sequence is TGTGCCAGCAGCGTAGGGTTTTTTTCACCCCTCCACTTT. Its protein is CASSVGFFSPLHF. The chain uses TRBV9 and TRBJ1-6; unclear D gene. In germline, CDR1 is SGDLS, CDR2 YYNGEE. The V gene lost 0 bases and the J gene lost 9 bases, with 7 bases spanning the gap. The CDR3 is made up of 13 amino acids.

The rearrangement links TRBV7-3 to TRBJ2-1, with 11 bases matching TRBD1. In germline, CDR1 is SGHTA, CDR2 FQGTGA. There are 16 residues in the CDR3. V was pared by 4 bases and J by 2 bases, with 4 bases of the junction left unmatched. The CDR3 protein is CASSSWGQGAYNEQFF. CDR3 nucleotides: TGTGCCAGCAGCTCTTGGGGACAGGGGGCCTACAATGAGCAGTTCTTC.

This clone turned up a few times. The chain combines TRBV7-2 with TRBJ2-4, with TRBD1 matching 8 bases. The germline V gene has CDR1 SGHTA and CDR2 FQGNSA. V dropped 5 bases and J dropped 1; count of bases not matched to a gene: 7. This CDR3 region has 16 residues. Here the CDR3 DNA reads TGTGCCAGCAGCCCGGACAGGGTCGGCGCCAAAAACATTCAGTACTTC. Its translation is CASSPDRVGAKNIQYF.

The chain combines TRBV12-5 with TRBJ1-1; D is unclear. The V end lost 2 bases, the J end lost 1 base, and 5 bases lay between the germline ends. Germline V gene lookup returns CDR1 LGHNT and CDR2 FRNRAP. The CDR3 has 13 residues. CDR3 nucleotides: TGTGCTAGTGGTTTGACTTCGAACACTGAAGCTTTCTTT. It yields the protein CASGLTSNTEAFF.

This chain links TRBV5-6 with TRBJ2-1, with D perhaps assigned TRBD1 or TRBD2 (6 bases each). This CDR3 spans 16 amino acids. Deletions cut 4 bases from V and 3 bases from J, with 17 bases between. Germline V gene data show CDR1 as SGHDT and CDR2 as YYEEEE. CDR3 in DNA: TGTGCCAGCAGCCCCCAGATGGGGGGCAACTACAATGAGCAGTTCTTC. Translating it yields CASSPQMGGNYNEQFF.

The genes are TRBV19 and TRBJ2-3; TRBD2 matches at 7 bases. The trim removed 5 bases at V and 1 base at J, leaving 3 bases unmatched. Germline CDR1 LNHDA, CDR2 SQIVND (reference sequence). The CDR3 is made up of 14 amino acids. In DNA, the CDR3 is TGTGCCAGTAGTGCTAGCGGTGGCACAGATACGCAGTATTTT. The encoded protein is CASSASGGTDTQYF.